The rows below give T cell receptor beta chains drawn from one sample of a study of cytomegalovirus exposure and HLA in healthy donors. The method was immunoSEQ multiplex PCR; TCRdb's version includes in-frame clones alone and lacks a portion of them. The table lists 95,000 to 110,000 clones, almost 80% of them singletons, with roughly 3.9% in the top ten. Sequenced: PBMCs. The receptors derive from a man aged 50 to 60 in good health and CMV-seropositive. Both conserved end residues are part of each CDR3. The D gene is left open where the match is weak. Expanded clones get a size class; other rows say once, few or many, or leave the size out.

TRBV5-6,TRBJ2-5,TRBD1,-,TGTGCCAGCAATGACAGGGGGAGGGAGACCCAGTACTTC,CASNDRGRETQYF
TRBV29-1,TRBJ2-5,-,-,TGCAGCGTTGTAGGGGTTATAGAGACCCAGTACTTC,CSVVGVIETQYF
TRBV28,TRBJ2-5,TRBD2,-,TGTGCCAGCAGTTCAGCGGGAACGGAGACCCAGTACTTC,CASSSAGTETQYF
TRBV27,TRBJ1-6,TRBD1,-,TGTGCCAGCCGTCCGGGACAGGCAAATTCACCCCTCCACTTT,CASRPGQANSPLHF
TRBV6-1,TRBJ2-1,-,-,TGTGCCAGCAGTGCGGGACAGGGTTGGTTTAGCGGGACCTACAATGAGCAGTTCTTC,CASSAGQGWFSGTYNEQFF
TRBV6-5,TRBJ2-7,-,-,TGTGCCAGCAGTTCCATCAACGAGCAGTACTTC,CASSSINEQYF
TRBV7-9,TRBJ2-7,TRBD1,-,TGTGCCAGCAGCTACCAACAGGGGGCTAGTTGGCCCTACGAGCAGTACTTC,CASSYQQGASWPYEQYF
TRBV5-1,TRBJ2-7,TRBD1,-,TGCGCCAGCGGCCAGTCGGGGTCCGGGACAGGGTCCGAGCAGTACTTC,CASGQSGSGTGSEQYF
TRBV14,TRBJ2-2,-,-,TGTGCCAGCAGGCGTAGTAACACCGGGGAGCTGTTTTTT,CASRRSNTGELFF
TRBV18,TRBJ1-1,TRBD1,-,TGTGCCAGCTCACCTCAGACAGGGACGCGGACTGAAGCTTTCTTT,CASSPQTGTRTEAFF
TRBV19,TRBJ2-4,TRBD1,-,TGTGCCAGTAGTACCTCGACAGGGAACATTCAGTACTTC,CASSTSTGNIQYF
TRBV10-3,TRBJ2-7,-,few,TGTGCCATCAGTGAGGGGGCAGGGGACTACGAGCAGTACTTC,CAISEGAGDYEQYF
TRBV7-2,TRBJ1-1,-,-,TGTGCCAGCAGCTTGGTGGGCCCTGAAGCTTTCTTT,CASSLVGPEAFF
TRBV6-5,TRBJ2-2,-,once,TGTGCCAGCACCAAGGGGCTAAACACCGGGGAGCTGTTTTTT,CASTKGLNTGELFF
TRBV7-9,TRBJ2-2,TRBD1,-,TGTGCCAGCAGCAGGACAGGGGGCGGCGGGGAGCTGTTTTTT,CASSRTGGGGELFF
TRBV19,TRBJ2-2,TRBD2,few,TGTGCCAGTAGGGCCTTCGGGGGGGCCGGGGAGCTGTTTTTT,CASRAFGGAGELFF
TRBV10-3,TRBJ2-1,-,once,TGTGCCATCAGTGACCAGAACCCAACGGGTGAGCAGTTCTTC,CAISDQNPTGEQFF
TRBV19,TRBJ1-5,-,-,TGTGCCAGTGGAGCAAGCGGAACGAATCAGCCCCAGCATTTT,CASGASGTNQPQHF
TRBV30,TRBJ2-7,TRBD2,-,TGTGCCTGGAGTCCCGGGACTAGCGGGATAACCTACGAGCAGTACTTC,CAWSPGTSGITYEQYF
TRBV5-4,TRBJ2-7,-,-,TGTGCCAGCAGCTTAGACTCCGGCGCCCACGCGTACTTC,CASSLDSGAHAYF
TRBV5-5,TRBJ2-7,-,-,TGTGCCGGCAGCTTGTTGGCCAGCTCCTACGAGCAGTACTTC,CAGSLLASSYEQYF
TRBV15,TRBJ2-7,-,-,TGTGCCACCAGCAGAGGGGGCCTGGGCACCTACGAGCAGTACTTC,CATSRGGLGTYEQYF
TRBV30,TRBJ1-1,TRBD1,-,TGTGCCTGGAGTGGAGGGCCTACAGGGGCGAACACTGAAGCTTTCTTT,CAWSGGPTGANTEAFF
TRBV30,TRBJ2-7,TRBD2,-,TGTGCCTGGAGGGTACCGGGAGGCGGGGGGTACGAGCAGTACTTC,CAWRVPGGGGYEQYF
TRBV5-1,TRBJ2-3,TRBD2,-,TGCGCCAGCAGCTACCTAGCGGGAGTGACAGATACGCAGTATTTT,CASSYLAGVTDTQYF
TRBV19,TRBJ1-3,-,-,TGTGCCAGTAGTGCCGGGTATGAAGGATTCTCTGGAAACACCATATATTTT,CASSAGYEGFSGNTIYF
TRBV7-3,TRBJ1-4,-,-,TGTGCCAGCAGCTTCATCAGGGGTCATGCAACTAATGAAAAACTGTTTTTT,CASSFIRGHATNEKLFF
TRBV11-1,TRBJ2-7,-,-,TGTGCCAGCAGCTTAGATTCGGGGAGCCACGAGCAGTACTTC,CASSLDSGSHEQYF
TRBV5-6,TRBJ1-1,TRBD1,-,TGTGCCAGCAGCTTGCCCCCAGGGGGTGGCACTGAAGCTTTCTTT,CASSLPPGGGTEAFF
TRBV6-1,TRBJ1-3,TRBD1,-,TGTGCCAGCAGTGCCGTCGGACAGGGGACCGGAAACACCATATATTTT,CASSAVGQGTGNTIYF
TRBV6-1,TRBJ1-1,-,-,TGTGCCAGCAGCACAGGAAATACTGAAGCTTTCTTT,CASSTGNTEAFF
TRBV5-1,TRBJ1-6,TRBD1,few,TGCGCCAGCAGCTTGACAGGGGACCTCTATAATTCACCCCTCCACTTT,CASSLTGDLYNSPLHF
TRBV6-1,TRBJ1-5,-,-,TGTGCCAGCAGTGAAGGCCAGGATCAGCCCCAGCATTTT,CASSEGQDQPQHF
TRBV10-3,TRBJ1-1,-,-,TGTGCCATCAGTGAGGAGGGTGGGACTGAAGCTTTCTTT,CAISEEGGTEAFF
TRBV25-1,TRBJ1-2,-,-,TGTGCCAGTAGAGGACAGTTTTATGGCTACACCTTC,CASRGQFYGYTF
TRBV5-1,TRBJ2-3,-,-,TGCGCCAGTGGCGGGGGCCCAGAGGATACGCAGTATTTT,CASGGGPEDTQYF
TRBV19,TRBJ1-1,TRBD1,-,TGTGCCAGTAGTCCGACAGGGGCTACTGAAGCTTTCTTT,CASSPTGATEAFF
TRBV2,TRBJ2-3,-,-,TGTGCCAGCAGGTTGGCCCAGGGCACAGATACGCAGTATTTT,CASRLAQGTDTQYF
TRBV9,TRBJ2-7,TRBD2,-,TGTGCCAGCAGCGTAGGGACTAGCGGGACCGAGCAGTACTTC,CASSVGTSGTEQYF
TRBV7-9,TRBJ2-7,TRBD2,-,TGTGCCAGCAGTTATGGGGCGGCCAGGACTAGCGTAAACTACGAGCAGTACTTC,CASSYGAARTSVNYEQYF
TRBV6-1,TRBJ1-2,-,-,TGTGCCAGCAGCATGCTAAGCGGGGACGGCTACACCTTC,CASSMLSGDGYTF
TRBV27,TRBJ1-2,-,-,TGTGCCAGCAGTAATCGGGGGGGATTCTATGGCTACACCTTC,CASSNRGGFYGYTF
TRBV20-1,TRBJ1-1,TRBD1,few,TGCAGTGCCTCAGACAGGGTTCAAGCTTTCTTT,CSASDRVQAFF
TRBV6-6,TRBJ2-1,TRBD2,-,TGTGCCAGCAGCCCACTAGCGGGGCGCTCCTACAATGAGCAGTTCTTC,CASSPLAGRSYNEQFF
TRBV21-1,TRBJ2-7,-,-,TGTGCCAGCAGCAACAGGGTCGACCGCACAACAACTCCTTCCTACGAGCAGTACTTC,CASSNRVDRTTTPSYEQYF
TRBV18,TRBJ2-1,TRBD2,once,TGTGCCAGCTCACCTTGGACTAGCGGGAGGGCCTTTGAGCAGTTCTTC,CASSPWTSGRAFEQFF
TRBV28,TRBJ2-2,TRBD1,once,TGTGCCACCACAGGAAGGGGGCGAACCGGGGAGCTGTTTTTT,CATTGRGRTGELFF
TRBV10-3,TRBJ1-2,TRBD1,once,TGTGCCATCAGCGGACAGGGCCGGGGCTACACCTTC,CAISGQGRGYTF
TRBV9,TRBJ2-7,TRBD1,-,TGTGCCAGCAGCACTGGACAGGGGCACGAGCAGTACTTC,CASSTGQGHEQYF
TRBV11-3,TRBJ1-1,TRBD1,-,TGTGCCAGCAGCCGGGACAGCATGAACACTGAAGCTTTCTTT,CASSRDSMNTEAFF
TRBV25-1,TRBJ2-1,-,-,TGTGCCAGCAGTGATGGGAGGGGGGGCTACAATGAGCAGTTCTTC,CASSDGRGGYNEQFF
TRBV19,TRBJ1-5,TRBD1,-,TGTGCCAGTAGTCCCGGGGACAGGGGGGAGGGCAATCAGCCCCAGCATTTT,CASSPGDRGEGNQPQHF
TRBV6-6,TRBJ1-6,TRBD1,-,TGTGCCACTGGACAGGGCGCGGATTCACCCCTCCACTTT,CATGQGADSPLHF
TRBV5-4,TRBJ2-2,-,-,TGTGCCAGCAGCTCAAATGTACTAGCCTCCGGGGAGCTGTTTTTT,CASSSNVLASGELFF
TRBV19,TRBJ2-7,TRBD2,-,TGTGCCAGTAGTCCGACGGGTGAGCGGGAGTGGTACGAGCAGTACTTC,CASSPTGEREWYEQYF
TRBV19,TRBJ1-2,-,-,TGTGCCAGTAGTATAGGATCGGCAGAGGACTATGGCTACACCTTC,CASSIGSAEDYGYTF
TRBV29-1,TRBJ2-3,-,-,TGCAGCACGCGACTGAGCACAGATACGCAGTATTTT,CSTRLSTDTQYF
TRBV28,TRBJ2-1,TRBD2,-,TGTGCCAGCAGTAGGGGACTAGCGGGAAACAATGAGCAGTTCTTC,CASSRGLAGNNEQFF
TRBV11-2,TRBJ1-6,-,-,TGTGCCAGCAGCTTAGTGCAGGACAGTGTTTCACCCCTCCACTTT,CASSLVQDSVSPLHF
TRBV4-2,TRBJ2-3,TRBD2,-,TGTGCCAGCAGCCGACCACTAGCGGGTGACACAGATACGCAGTATTTT,CASSRPLAGDTDTQYF